This T cell receptor (beta chain) was recovered during a study of blood T cell repertoires in COVID-19. About the research overall: Nucleic acid was either cDNA or gDNA, and it came from T cells, B-cell-depleted T cells, or PBMCs.

Seattle's enrolled individuals joined amid active infection and were then monitored longitudinally. In germline, CDR1 is MRHNA, CDR2 SNTAGT. The V and J ends lost 5 bases and 4 bases, in that order; junction bases with no gene match: 6. This CDR3 has 15 amino acids. The table lists this clone with a few counts. As processed by the authors: Nucleated cell counts were estimated from reference gene primer amplification. TCRdb's table, derived via immunoSEQ multiplex PCR, lists solely in-frame clones and lacks some. V, J and clone size were drawn from that table, and D and trimming were deduced from the DNA. In the table there are 200,000 to 250,000 clones, roughly 80% of which are singletons.

The specimen was peripheral blood. This clonotype was sampled from a woman older than 75 with COVID-19, enrolled during active disease. The rearrangement links TRBV6-4 to TRBJ1-1; TRBD1 agrees at 11 bases. CDR3 nucleotide sequence: TGTGCCAGCAGTCCCACCGGGACAGGGGGCACTGAAGCTTTCTTT. It encodes CASSPTGTGGTEAFF.